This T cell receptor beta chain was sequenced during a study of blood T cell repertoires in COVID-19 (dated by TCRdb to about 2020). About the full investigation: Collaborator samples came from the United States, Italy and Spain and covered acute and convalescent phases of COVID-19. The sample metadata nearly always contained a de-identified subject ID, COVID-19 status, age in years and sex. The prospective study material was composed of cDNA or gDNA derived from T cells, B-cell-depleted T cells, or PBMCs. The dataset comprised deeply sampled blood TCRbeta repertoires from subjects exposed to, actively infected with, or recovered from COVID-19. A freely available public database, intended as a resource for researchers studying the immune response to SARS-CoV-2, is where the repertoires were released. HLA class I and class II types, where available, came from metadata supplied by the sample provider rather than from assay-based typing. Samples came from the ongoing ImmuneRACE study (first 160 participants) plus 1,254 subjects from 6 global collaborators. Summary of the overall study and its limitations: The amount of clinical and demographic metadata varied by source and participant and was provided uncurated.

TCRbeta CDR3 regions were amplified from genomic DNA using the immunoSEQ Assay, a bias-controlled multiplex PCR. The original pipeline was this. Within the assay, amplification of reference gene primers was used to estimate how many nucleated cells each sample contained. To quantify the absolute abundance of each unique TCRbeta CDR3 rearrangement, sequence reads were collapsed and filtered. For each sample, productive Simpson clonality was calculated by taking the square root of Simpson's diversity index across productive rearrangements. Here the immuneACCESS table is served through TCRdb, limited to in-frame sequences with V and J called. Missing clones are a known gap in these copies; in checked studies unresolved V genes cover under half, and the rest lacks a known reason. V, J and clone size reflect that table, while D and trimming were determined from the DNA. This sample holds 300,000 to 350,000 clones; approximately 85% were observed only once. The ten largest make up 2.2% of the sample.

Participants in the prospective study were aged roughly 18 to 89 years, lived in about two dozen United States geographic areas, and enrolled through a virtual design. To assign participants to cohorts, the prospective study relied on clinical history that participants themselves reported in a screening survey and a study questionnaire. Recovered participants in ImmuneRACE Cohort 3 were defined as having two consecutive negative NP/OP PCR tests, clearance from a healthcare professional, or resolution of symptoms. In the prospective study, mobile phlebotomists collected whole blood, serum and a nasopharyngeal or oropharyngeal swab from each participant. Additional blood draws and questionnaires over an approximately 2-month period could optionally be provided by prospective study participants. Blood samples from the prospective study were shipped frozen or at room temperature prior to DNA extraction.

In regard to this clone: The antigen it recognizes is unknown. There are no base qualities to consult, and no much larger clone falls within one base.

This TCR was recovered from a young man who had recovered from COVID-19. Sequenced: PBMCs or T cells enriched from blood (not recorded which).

Read as DNA, the sequence is TGCGCCAGCAGCCGGGACAGGAGGGAGACCCAGTACTTC. Its protein is CASSRDRRETQYF. The chain uses TRBV4-1 and TRBJ2-5, with TRBD1 identical over 8 junction bases. Clipping removes 4 bases from V and 5 bases from J, with 3 as the unmatched junction base count. The germline V gene yields MGHRA for CDR1 and YSYEKL for CDR2. From the cysteine through the phenylalanine, the CDR3 covers 13 amino acids. Kept here is only the CDR3 DNA, which spans 39 bases and is read in frame from base 1.